These 25 T cell receptor beta chains originate from one sample sequenced in a study of T-cell memory formation after mild COVID-19. TCRdb passed the 5' RACE reads through MiXCR, listing each CDR3 protein once. This table has roughly 450,000 distinct CDR3 sequences, more than 15% appearing once. Source material: PBMCs or a T cell subset sorted from them (not recorded which). The receptors derive from a man aged 18 to 29 who had mild COVID-19 (a few samples of this study predate the infection). Cell type and time point are not known.

The chain uses TRBV29-1 and TRBJ2-1; D may correspond to TRBD1 or TRBD2 (5 bases each). The germline CDR1 and CDR2 sequences are SQVTM and ANQGSEA. The CDR3 consists of 12 residues. V shed 7 bases and J shed 6 bases, with 13 bases lying between them. The chain's CDR3 is CSAERDPNEQFF. As DNA, the CDR3 is TGCAGCGCCGAGAGGGACCCCAATGAGCAGTTCTTC.

V gene TRBV5-4 combines with J gene TRBJ2-1; D is perhaps TRBD2 (5 bases). The CDR3 runs 17 residues. Trimming shortened V by 6 bases and J by 3 bases, and 22 bases separated the two germline ends. The germline CDR1 and CDR2 sequences are SGHNT and YYREEE (reference sequence). CDR3 region: CASTRDTPTGIYNEQFF. The CDR3 bases are TGTGCCAGCACGAGGGATACCCCGACTGGGATCTACAATGAGCAGTTCTTC.

In its sample, this clonotype was seen a few times. This rearrangement joins TRBV14 to TRBJ2-7, with TRBD1 as a possible D gene (5 bases). In germline, CDR1 is SGHDN, CDR2 FVKESK. The CDR3 extends over 13 amino acids. Trimming left V 6 bases short and J 0 bases short, with 9 bases between. CDR3 bases: TGTGCCAGCAGTCTGACAGACTCCTACGAGCAGTACGTC. The encoded protein is CASSLTDSYEQYV.

The chain links TRBV7-9 to TRBJ1-2, with D maybe TRBD1 (5 bases). V was cut by 2 bases and J by 2 bases, with 15 bases left in between. In germline, CDR1 is SEHNR, CDR2 FQNEAQ (reference sequence). CDR3 length equals 16 residues. CDR3 sequence (DNA): TGTGCCAGCAGCTTAAGAGGGGCAGGCACAAACTATGGCTACACCTTC. This codes for CASSLRGAGTNYGYTF.

The gene calls are TRBV7-2 and TRBJ1-4; possibly TRBD1 for D (6 bases). The CDR3 is 15 amino acids. V lost 2 bases and J 7 bases, leaving 14 bases between the germline ends. CDR1 is SGHTA and CDR2 is FQGNSA in the germline V gene. The chain's CDR3 is CASSLFGGVGEKLFF. As DNA, the CDR3 is TGTGCCAGCAGCTTATTTGGGGGCGTAGGTGAAAAACTGTTTTTT.

This sequence joins TRBV6-1 and TRBJ1-1, with D perhaps TRBD1 (5 bases). Germline values: CDR1 MNHNS, CDR2 SASEGT. V dropped 4 bases and J dropped 2 bases, with 8 bases sitting between them. The CDR3 spans 13 residues. Written as DNA, the CDR3 is TGTGCCAGCAGTGCAGGGTACAACACTGAAGCTTTCTTT. Encoded protein: CASSAGYNTEAFF.

This clonotype occurred a few times. The chain has TRBV7-9 and TRBJ2-7; 11 nucleotides align to TRBD1. From germline, CDR1 is SEHNR and CDR2 FQNEAQ (reference sequence). This CDR3 is 15 amino acids long. The V and J ends lost 5 bases and 5 bases, in that order; junction bases with no gene match: 8. CDR3 amino acids: CASSTRDRGVDEQYF. CDR3 coding DNA: TGTGCCAGCAGCACCAGGGACAGGGGGGTTGACGAGCAGTACTTC.

This chain uses TRBV5-1 with TRBJ2-3, with a weak D call TRBD2 (6 bases). The CDR3 is 15 residues long. Trimming removed 3 bases at V and 1 base at J, with 12 bases between. The V gene's germline CDR1 is SGHRS and CDR2 YFSETQ. The DNA of the CDR3 is TGCGCCAGCAGCTCGGACGGGACTGGCACAGATACGCAGTATTTT. Translation gives CASSSDGTGTDTQYF.

This clonotype has only a few counts. The V call is TRBV7-9, the J call TRBJ2-7; TRBD1 matches at 8 bases. The trim removed 4 bases at V and 5 bases at J, leaving 7 bases unmatched. Germline values: CDR1 SEHNR, CDR2 FQNEAQ (reference sequence). This CDR3 is built from 14 residues. This CDR3 reads CASSSDREDHEQYF. The CDR3 DNA sequence: TGTGCCAGCAGCTCGGACAGGGAGGATCACGAGCAGTACTTC.

Details on this clonotype: One end of the junction fails to match germline, which may point to a read error. The chain uses TRBV29-1 and TRBJ2-7; D is unresolved. CDR1 is SQVTM and CDR2 is ANQGSEA in the germline V gene. The length of the CDR3 is 12 residues. The CDR3 DNA reads as TGCAGCGCCCTGGGGATCTCCTCCGAGCAGTACTTC. This sequence encodes CSALGISSEQYF.

This clonotype was seen a few times. DNA of the CDR3: TGTGCCAGCAGCGAGAGGCAGGCCCCTTCCTATGGCTACACCTTC. It specifies CASSERQAPSYGYTF. The rearrangement links TRBV7-9 to TRBJ1-2; D not resolved. The germline V and J ends were trimmed by 5 bases and 4 bases, with 17 bases remaining between them. The CDR3 spans 15 residues. Germline loops: CDR1 SEHNR, CDR2 FQNEAQ (reference sequence).

The chain carries TRBV27 and TRBJ2-5; TRBD2 matches 8 bases. The ends lost 6 bases at V and 6 bases at J; junction bases unmatched: 12. CDR1 is MNHEY, CDR2 SMNVEV, per germline (reference sequence). The CDR3 is 15 amino acids. CDR3 DNA sequence: TGTGCCAGCAGGGGTGTGGCGGGGGGCCGGAAGACCCAGTACTTC. The encoded protein is CASRGVAGGRKTQYF.

The chain combines TRBV29-1 with TRBJ2-7; 10 nucleotides agree with TRBD1. Trimming took 3 bases from V and 6 from J; bases not matched to a gene: 5. Germline V gene lookup returns CDR1 SQVTM and CDR2 ANQGSEA. The CDR3 spans 13 residues. This chain's CDR3 is CSVDLTGGGEQYF. The CDR3 DNA follows: TGCAGCGTTGACCTGACAGGGGGCGGCGAGCAGTACTTC.

The chain combines TRBV6-6 with TRBJ1-1; weak D call: TRBD1 (5 bases). CDR1 is MNHNY, CDR2 SVGAGI, per germline (reference sequence). The CDR3 totals 14 residues. The V end lost 7 bases, the J end lost 5 bases, and 17 bases lay between the germline ends. The CDR3 spells CASKSFEGQTEAFF. The CDR3 DNA reads as TGTGCCAGCAAGTCGTTCGAGGGGCAAACTGAAGCTTTCTTT.

The gene calls are TRBV6-5 and TRBJ1-1; D is perhaps TRBD1 (5 bases). V was pared by 0 bases and J by 4 bases, with 18 bases between. Per germline, CDR1 MNHEY and CDR2 SVGAGI. The CDR3 is made up of 17 amino acids. CDR3 DNA sequence: TGTGCCAGCAGTTACTCCAGGGTGCTCACGCGGGGCACTGAAGCTTTCTTT. Protein sequence: CASSYSRVLTRGTEAFF.

V is TRBV2 and J is TRBJ2-5, with a possible D match to TRBD2 (6 bases). The V gene's germline CDR1 is SNHLY and CDR2 FYNNEI. The V and J ends lost 1 base and 7 bases respectively, with 13 bases between them. This CDR3 has 14 residues. CDR3 sequence reads: CASSEGEVPPTQYF. In DNA form, the CDR3 reads TGTGCCAGCAGTGAAGGGGAGGTGCCGCCGACCCAGTACTTC.

The chain uses TRBV20-1 and TRBJ2-7; D is perhaps TRBD2 (5 bases). The germline V gene has CDR1 DFQATT and CDR2 SNEGSKA (reference sequence). V lost 3 bases, J lost 3 bases, and 12 bases lay in between. The CDR3 extends over 13 amino acids. Here the CDR3 reads CSASVRDIYEQYF. The CDR3 nucleotides are TGCAGTGCTAGTGTGAGGGATATCTACGAGCAGTACTTC.

The CDR3 nucleotides are TGTGCCAGCAGTTGGGGATACGAAGCTTTCTTT. Protein product: CASSWGYEAFF. This chain links TRBV6-2 or TRBV6-3 with TRBJ1-1; D is unresolved. Germline V gene lookup returns CDR1 MNHEY and CDR2 SVGEGT. The CDR3 length is 11 residues. Deletions cut 4 bases from V and 8 bases from J, with 8 bases between.

This clonotype has a count of ten or more. V usage is TRBV12-3 or TRBV12-4 and J usage is TRBJ2-2; 8 nucleotides match TRBD1. V shed 5 bases and J 6 bases; nucleotides not matched to a gene: 11. CDR3 length equals 16 residues. The CDR3 DNA is TGTGCCAGCAGTCCTTCAGGGGGCGAGTCCGCCGGGGAGCTGTTTTTT. This translates into CASSPSGGESAGELFF.

The CDR3 bases are TGTGCCAGCAGCACCCAACAGGGGTTAGGTGGCTACACCTTC. Encoded protein: CASSTQQGLGGYTF. The chain has TRBV7-2 and TRBJ1-2, with 7 positions matching TRBD1. Germline lookup yields CDR1 SGHTA and CDR2 FQGNSA. The CDR3 totals 14 residues. The V segment lost 5 bases and the J segment 7 bases; nucleotides outside the gene matches: 10.

V usage is TRBV7-9 and J usage is TRBJ2-3; TRBD2 agrees at 11 bases. V lost 4 bases to trimming and J lost 5 bases; unmatched junction nucleotides: 5. This CDR3 has 15 amino acids. CDR1 SEHNR and CDR2 FQNEAQ come from the germline V gene (reference sequence). The CDR3 DNA is TGTGCCAGCAGCTCAAGACTAGCGGGGAAAGATACGCAGTATTTT. Its protein product is CASSSRLAGKDTQYF.

Worth noting for this clonotype: One end of the junction does not line up with germline, which may come from a read error. The chain couples TRBV10-3 to TRBJ2-7, with a possible D match to TRBD1 (8 bases). Germline V gives CDR1 ENHRY, CDR2 SYGVKD. This CDR3 is 12 amino acids long. The CDR3 spells CAIQGASGEKYF. The CDR3, as DNA: TGTGCCATTCAGGGGGCTAGCGGCGAGAAGTACTTC.

This clonotype was counted between two and nine times. The chain combines TRBV27 with TRBJ1-1; no firm D call. Trimming pared 6 bases from V and 10 bases from J, leaving 12 bases between. The germline gives CDR1 MNHEY, CDR2 SMNVEV (reference sequence). This CDR3 has 11 residues. CDR3 coding DNA: TGTGCCAGCAGCCTGGGGTTTGTAGCTTTCTTT. Translating it yields CASSLGFVAFF.

This clonotype was counted a few times. The chain recombines TRBV20-1 with TRBJ2-7; possibly TRBD2 for D (6 bases). Germline V gene lookup returns CDR1 DFQATT and CDR2 SNEGSKA (reference sequence). The CDR3 extends over 14 amino acids. V lost 3 bases, J lost 2 bases, and 14 bases lay in between. CDR3 region: CSARASGEPYEQYV. The CDR3 DNA reads TGCAGTGCTAGGGCCTCGGGGGAGCCCTACGAGCAGTACGTC.

This clonotype was counted only a few times. V usage is TRBV3-1 and J usage is TRBJ1-6; D is unclear. The CDR3 loop spans 17 amino acids. Per germline, CDR1 LGHDT and CDR2 YNNKEL (reference sequence). The germline V and J ends were trimmed by 1 base and 7 bases, with 17 bases remaining between them. As DNA, the CDR3 is TGTGCCAGCAGCCAAGTTAGTGAAGGCTCCTGGAATTCACCCCTCCACTTT. It yields the protein CASSQVSEGSWNSPLHF.